This paragraph covers one T cell receptor (beta chain) sequence. Its specific antigen is unknown. Qualities for individual bases were not recorded, and no much larger clone is one base off. Trimmed from V: 6 bases; trimmed from J: 3 bases; junction bases lacking a gene match: 2. The CDR3 runs 14 residues from the cysteine to the phenylalanine. Kept here is only the CDR3 DNA, which spans 42 bases and is read in frame from base 1. The germline V gene encodes CDR1 LNHDA and CDR2 SQIVND (reference sequence). This entry comes from a study of technical replicates of blood from a handful of donors (dated by TCRdb to between 2016 and 2019). Library construction relied on the immunoSEQ multiplex PCR assay. Imported from immuneACCESS, the table was reduced by TCRdb to in-frame sequences with V and J called. These copies leave out some clones; in studies compared against another copy, an unresolved V gene accounts for under half, and the cause of the remainder is not known. For this sample there are about 80,000 clones; 95% to 98% appear just once. Of the sample, about 0.15% is held by the ten largest clones.

The receptor comes from a human donor in good health. Specimen: T cells isolated from PBMCs. The rearrangement combines TRBV19 with TRBJ2-3, with TRBD2 identical over 11 junction bases. The nucleotide sequence reads TGTGCCAGTAGCTCTAGCGGGAGGACAGATACGCAGTATTTT. Translated, it gives CASSSSGRTDTQYF.